The sequence of this T cell receptor (beta chain) was determined in a study of blood T cell repertoires in COVID-19. Study-level background: Nucleic acid was either cDNA or gDNA, and it came from T cells, B-cell-depleted T cells, or PBMCs.

Original analysis: Estimates of nucleated cell counts were drawn from the amplification of reference gene primers. TCRdb keeps only in-frame clones here, not all; method: immunoSEQ multiplex PCR. That table gives V, J and clone size, and the DNA gave D and trimming. The sample contains about 75,000 clones, approximately 82% of which appear only once. V lost 3 bases to trimming and J lost 4 bases; unmatched junction nucleotides: 7. The CDR3 consists of 17 residues. From germline, CDR1 is SGHAT and CDR2 FQNNGV. The receptor comes from a woman aged 50 to 60 with acute or convalescent COVID-19. The gene calls are TRBV11-2 and TRBJ2-2, with 11 bases matching TRBD2. Sequencing used peripheral blood. In DNA, the CDR3 is TGTGCCAGCAGCTTTTTAGCGGGGGGGCCGGGCACCGGGGAGCTGTTTTTT. Translating gives CASSFLAGGPGTGELFF.